The 19 T cell receptor beta chains below come from one sample, sequenced in a study of shared clonotypes between healthy human individuals. The assay was immunoSEQ multiplex PCR, and TCRdb's table has in-frame clones only and misses some. This sample has over 700,000 clones, with 55% to 80% found just once. Sequenced input: memory CD4+ T cells sorted from blood. Subset: CD45RA-negative fraction. Receptors originate from a young woman in good health.

Of note for this clone: Its ends do not fully match the called genes, so a read error is possible. The chain carries TRBV10-3 and TRBJ1-2; D uncertain. Germline assignment: CDR1 ENHRY and CDR2 SYGVKD. The CDR3 covers 14 residues. CDR3 nucleotides: TGTGCCAGCAGTTCTCACAGCGGAGAAATCGGCTACACCTTC. Protein sequence: CASSSHSGEIGYTF.

The rearrangement uses TRBV2 and TRBJ2-1, with D possibly TRBD1 on 6 matching bases. With 7 bases removed from V and 3 bases from J, the gap between germline ends came to 13 bases. CDR1 SNHLY and CDR2 FYNNEI come from the germline V gene. The CDR3 extends over 14 amino acids. The CDR3 coding sequence is TGTGCCAGCATGAAGGACAGAAACTACAATGAGCAGTTCTTC. It is translated as CASMKDRNYNEQFF.

As regards this clone: In the same sample, other DNA sequences code for this CDR3. The gene calls are TRBV28 and TRBJ1-2; D perhaps matches TRBD1 (5 bases). The CDR3 totals 12 residues. V shed 1 base and J shed 6 bases, with 6 bases lying between them. CDR1 is MDHEN, CDR2 SYDVKM, per germline. In nucleotides, the CDR3 is TGTGCCAGCAGTTTATCGGGGGATGGCTACACCTTC. Its protein product is CASSLSGDGYTF.

The CDR3 loop is CASSEDVGEQFF. In nucleotides, the CDR3 is TGTGCCAGCAGTGAAGATGTGGGTGAGCAGTTCTTC. This rearrangement joins TRBV25-1 to TRBJ2-1, with D hard to call. This CDR3 is 12 amino acids long. The V end lost 2 bases, the J end lost 9 bases, and 8 bases lay between the germline ends. Germline V lookup: CDR1 MGHDK, CDR2 SYGVNS.

The chain links TRBV4-1 to TRBJ2-2, with D possibly being TRBD1 (6 bases). The V and J ends lost 4 bases and 2 bases respectively, with 11 bases between them. The CDR3 spans 15 residues. From germline, CDR1 is MGHRA and CDR2 YSYEKL. The CDR3 nucleotides are TGCGCCAGCAGCCTGGGACACGGAAACACCGGGGAGCTGTTTTTT. Its translation is CASSLGHGNTGELFF.

The V call is TRBV5-4, the J call TRBJ1-4; no definite D call. V was pared by 2 bases and J by 10 bases, with 18 bases between. The CDR3 length is 15 residues. The germline gives CDR1 SGHNT, CDR2 YYREEE (reference sequence). CDR3 sequence: CASSFPQAEGGKLFF. The CDR3, as DNA: TGTGCCAGCAGCTTCCCCCAGGCGGAGGGCGGAAAACTGTTTTTT.

The rearrangement joins TRBV25-1 to TRBJ2-1; the D gene is possibly TRBD1 (5 bases). Germline-derived CDR1 and CDR2 are MGHDK and SYGVNS. The CDR3 is made up of 15 amino acids. Trimming took 1 base from V and 4 from J, leaving 11 bases between them. In DNA form, the CDR3 reads TGTGCCAGCAGTGAATTAACAGGCGCTTACAATGAGCAGTTCTTC. Its translation is CASSELTGAYNEQFF. Full variable domain (missing parts from reference TRBV25-1 and TRBJ2-1): EADIYQTPRYLVIGTGKKITLECSQTMGHDKMYWYQQDPGMELHLIHYSYGVNSTEKGDLSSESTVSRIRTEHFPLTLESARPSHTSQYLCASSELTGAYNEQFFGPGTRLTVL.

As DNA, the CDR3 is TGTGCCAGCAGCTCCGGGAGACTAGCCTTATCCCTCAATGAGCAGTTCTTC. Translated, it gives CASSSGRLALSLNEQFF. This chain connects TRBV7-8 to TRBJ2-1, with 7 positions matching TRBD2. V was clipped by 4 bases and J by 6 bases; unmatched bases: 15. CDR3 length equals 17 residues. Germline CDR1 reads SGHVS; CDR2 reads FQNEAQ.

The chain recombines TRBV11-3 with TRBJ1-2; 7 bases are shared with TRBD1. Trimming cost V 5 bases and J 5 bases; bases outside gene matches: 11. The CDR3 is made up of 15 amino acids. Per germline, CDR1 SGHNT and CDR2 YENEEA. The chain's CDR3 is CASSLTGISWYGYTF. CDR3 nucleotide sequence: TGTGCCAGCAGCCTGACAGGGATCTCGTGGTATGGCTACACCTTC.

The chain employs TRBV4-2 and TRBJ2-7; 8 bases map to TRBD2. V lost 1 base to trimming and J lost 2 bases; unmatched junction nucleotides: 7. The CDR3 consists of 16 residues. CDR1 is LGHNA, CDR2 YNFKEQ, per germline. In DNA form, the CDR3 reads TGTGCCAGCAGCCAAGTAATTAGCGGGACGACCTACGAGCAGTACTTC. This translates into CASSQVISGTTYEQYF.

The J gene is TRBJ2-3, the V gene TRBV6-1, with 8 bases aligning to TRBD2. In germline, CDR1 is MNHNS, CDR2 SASEGT. The CDR3 is made up of 16 amino acids. V gave up 2 bases and J gave up 8 bases; unmatched junction bases: 12. CDR3 region: CASSEPQREPRVTQYF. In nucleotides, the CDR3 is TGTGCCAGCAGTGAACCCCAGCGGGAGCCGAGGGTTACGCAGTATTTT.

The gene calls are TRBV5-4 and TRBJ2-7; D may be TRBD1 (6 bases). V dropped 9 bases and J dropped 3 bases, with 13 bases sitting between them. This CDR3 spans 12 amino acids. Germline V gene sequence: CDR1 SGHNT, CDR2 YYREEE (reference sequence). CDR3 sequence: CATTGSFYEQYF. The CDR3 DNA reads TGTGCCACTACAGGGAGCTTCTACGAGCAGTACTTC. The whole variable domain, filled in from reference TRBV5-4 and TRBJ2-7, reads ETGVTQSPTHLIKTRGQQVTLRCSSQSGHNTVSWYQQALGQGPQFIFQYYREEENGRGNFPPRFSGLQFPNYSSELNVNALELDDSALYLCATTGSFYEQYFGPGTRLTVT.

The rearrangement links TRBV10-3 to TRBJ2-3; no definite D call. CDR1 and CDR2 from the germline V gene are ENHRY and SYGVKD. The CDR3 covers 12 residues. V gave up 3 bases and J gave up 3 bases, with 4 bases separating them. The CDR3 bases are TGTGCCATCAGTGACAGAACAGATACGCAGTATTTT. Its translation: CAISDRTDTQYF.

This clone appeared a few times. Additional DNA sequences in this sample encode the identical CDR3. V gene TRBV5-1 combines with J gene TRBJ1-5; weak D call: TRBD1 (6 bases). Germline CDR1 is SGHRS and CDR2 is YFSETQ. The germline V and J ends were trimmed by 2 bases and 6 bases, with 12 bases remaining between them. The CDR3 has 14 residues. This CDR3 reads CASSLEGGGQPQHF. CDR3 coding DNA: TGCGCCAGCAGCTTAGAGGGAGGGGGTCAGCCCCAGCATTTT.

J is TRBJ2-1 and V is TRBV27, with D perhaps given as TRBD1 or TRBD2 (5 bases each). The CDR3 length is 13 residues. Germline V CDR1 and CDR2: MNHEY, SMNVEV (reference sequence). V was shortened by 8 bases and J by 2 bases, with 10 bases between the two germline ends. The CDR3 protein is CASRGRTYNEQFF. CDR3 bases: TGTGCCAGCCGGGGACGGACCTACAATGAGCAGTTCTTC.

This clone was seen only once. The gene calls are TRBV5-1 and TRBJ1-2; a possible D gene is TRBD1 (5 bases). The CDR3 is 14 residues long. Germline-derived CDR1 and CDR2 are SGHRS and YFSETQ. V lost 5 bases and J lost 5, with 16 bases in between. The CDR3 spells CASRGNGDPYGYTF. CDR3 DNA sequence: TGCGCCAGCAGAGGGAACGGGGACCCTTATGGCTACACCTTC.

This clone has just a few counts. The DNA of the CDR3 is TGTGCCAGCTCCAACTCGAGGGCCGATCAGCCCCAGCATTTT. Translated: CASSNSRADQPQHF. The rearrangement uses TRBV7-9 and TRBJ1-5; D remains unclear. The CDR3 has 14 amino acids. V lost 8 bases and J 5 bases, leaving 16 bases between the germline ends. From germline, CDR1 is SEHNR and CDR2 FQNEAQ (reference sequence).

The chain recombines TRBV6-5 with TRBJ1-2, with 9 nucleotides matching TRBD1. CDR1 and CDR2 from the germline V gene are MNHEY and SVGAGI. The V segment lost 8 bases and the J segment 4 bases; nucleotides outside the gene matches: 11. The CDR3 covers 15 residues. CDR3 nucleotide sequence: TGTGCCAGCCTCAAATCGAAGGGACAGGGCTATGGCTACACCTTC. Translation gives CASLKSKGQGYGYTF.

This sequence joins TRBV7-9 and TRBJ2-1; D unresolved. Germline V lookup: CDR1 SEHNR, CDR2 FQNEAQ (reference sequence). V was shortened by 1 base and J by 16 bases, with 20 bases between the two germline ends. The CDR3 spans 14 residues. The CDR3 DNA is TGTGCCAGCAGCTTAGACGGACGAGGCCTCCCGGTCTTCTTC. Protein: CASSLDGRGLPVFF.